Following are 16 T cell receptor beta chains from one sample sequenced in a study of OX40 agonist ivuxolimab in advanced cancers. The assay was immunoSEQ multiplex PCR, and TCRdb's table has in-frame clones only and misses some. Among 60,000 to 80,000 clones listed, about 88% were seen once. Sequenced material: CD4+ or CD8+ T cells sorted from blood, taken in a trial of the OX40 agonist ivuxolimab. The source of these receptors is an adult with an advanced solid tumor such as melanoma, head and neck, liver or kidney cancer.

This clone showed up just a few times. The chain joins TRBV6-1 to TRBJ1-3; weak D call: TRBD1 (6 bases). Trimming took off 10 bases at V and 3 bases at J, with 16 bases between the two ends. The CDR3 is made up of 14 amino acids. From germline, CDR1 is MNHNS and CDR2 SASEGT. CDR3 nucleotide sequence: TGTGCCACTTACAGGGAAATCGGTGGAAACACCATATATTTT. Protein product: CATYREIGGNTIYF.

V is TRBV6-6 and J is TRBJ2-2; 7 bases are a match to TRBD1. The J segment lost 3 bases and the V segment lost 4 bases, leaving 5 bases of the junction unmatched. Germline lookup yields CDR1 MNHNY and CDR2 SVGAGI (reference sequence). CDR3 length equals 15 residues. CDR3 DNA: TGTGCCAGCAGTTTCCGGGACAGCTACACCGGGGAGCTGTTTTTT. Translating gives CASSFRDSYTGELFF.

This CDR3 is CASSVTGGRSHEQYF. The CDR3 bases are TGTGCCAGCAGCGTTACAGGGGGCCGGTCCCACGAGCAGTACTTC. The rearrangement uses TRBV7-9 and TRBJ2-7; 9 nucleotides match TRBD1. Germline lookup yields CDR1 SEHNR and CDR2 FQNEAQ (reference sequence). V was clipped by 5 bases and J by 5 bases; unmatched bases: 10. This CDR3 spans 15 amino acids.

The chain uses TRBV2 and TRBJ1-2; 10 bases are shared with TRBD1. Trimming removed 4 bases from V and 2 bases from J; junction bases left unmatched: 7. This CDR3 has 16 amino acids. CDR1 and CDR2 (germline): SNHLY, FYNNEI. The CDR3 DNA reads TGTGCCAGCAGTGTAGTCAGGACAGGGGGAAACTATGGCTACACCTTC. This sequence encodes CASSVVRTGGNYGYTF.

The gene calls are TRBV5-1 and TRBJ2-2, with a weak D call TRBD2 (6 bases). CDR1 and CDR2 (germline): SGHRS, YFSETQ. With 6 bases removed from V and 0 bases from J, the gap between germline ends came to 12 bases. The CDR3 is 15 residues long. CDR3 sequence reads: CASNRGDSNTGELFF. The CDR3 DNA reads as TGCGCCAGCAACCGCGGGGATTCGAACACCGGGGAGCTGTTTTTT.

The CDR3 nucleotides are TGCATCACTCCGGACAACCCCCGCCTCCACTTT. This gives the protein CITPDNPRLHF. The chain links TRBV20-1 to TRBJ1-6; a possible D gene is TRBD1 (5 bases). This CDR3 contains 11 residues. Germline-derived CDR1 and CDR2 are DFQATT and SNEGSKA (reference sequence).

A few counts support this clone. The rearrangement links TRBV19 to TRBJ1-5; D might be TRBD1 (6 bases). The CDR3 extends over 15 amino acids. CDR1 is LNHDA and CDR2 is SQIVND in the germline V gene (reference sequence). Trimming shortened V by 5 bases and J by 0 bases, and 11 bases separated the two germline ends. CDR3 in amino acids: CASSLDSFSNQPQHF. CDR3 DNA sequence: TGTGCCAGTAGTCTGGACAGCTTTAGCAATCAGCCCCAGCATTTT. The complete variable domain, with remaining parts taken from reference TRBV19 and TRBJ1-5, reads DGGITQSPKYLFRKEGQNVTLSCEQNLNHDAMYWYRQDPGQGLRLIYYSQIVNDFQKGDIAEGYSVSREKKESFPLTVTSAQKNPTAFYLCASSLDSFSNQPQHFGDGTRLSIL.

V is TRBV10-2 and J is TRBJ2-1, with 9 bases aligning to TRBD1. This CDR3 region has 15 residues. Losses at the gene ends were 1 base for V and 5 bases for J; bases not matched to a gene: 3. CDR1 and CDR2 (germline): WSHSY, SAAADI. CDR3: CASSEWGQGDNEQFF. Written as DNA, the CDR3 is TGCGCCAGCAGTGAGTGGGGACAGGGTGACAATGAGCAGTTCTTC.

This rearrangement joins TRBV29-1 to TRBJ2-3; 9 bases fit TRBD2. Per the germline V gene, CDR1 is SQVTM and CDR2 is ANQGSEA. Trimming cost V 3 bases and J 0 bases; bases outside gene matches: 13. This CDR3 is built from 18 residues. The CDR3 here is CSVDGLAGVYTSTDTQYF. In nucleotides, the CDR3 is TGCAGCGTTGATGGGTTAGCGGGAGTGTATACTAGCACAGATACGCAGTATTTT.

The chain uses TRBV7-3 and TRBJ1-2; D is undetermined. Germline V lookup: CDR1 SGHTA, CDR2 FQGTGA. This CDR3 contains 13 residues. Trimming removed 3 bases from V and 4 bases from J, with 9 bases in between. The CDR3 reads CASSFQAIYGYTF. The CDR3 DNA reads TGTGCCAGCAGCTTCCAGGCGATCTATGGCTACACCTTC.

This sequence joins TRBV7-2 and TRBJ2-7; no definite D call. Trimming took 0 bases from V and 5 from J, leaving 11 bases between them. CDR1 and CDR2 (germline): SGHTA, FQGNSA. The CDR3 length is 14 residues. CDR3 residues: CASSLAPAYHEQYF. CDR3 sequence (DNA): TGTGCCAGCAGCTTAGCCCCCGCGTACCACGAGCAGTACTTC.

This chain links TRBV11-2 with TRBJ2-7; possible D gene TRBD2, 5 bases. CDR1 and CDR2 from the germline V gene are SGHAT and FQNNGV. The CDR3 runs 15 residues. Trimming removed 5 bases at V and 2 bases at J, with 16 bases between. The CDR3 reads CASSAGWTPPYEQYF. Here the CDR3 DNA reads TGTGCCAGCAGCGCCGGTTGGACTCCGCCCTACGAGCAGTACTTC. Full variable domain (rest looked up from reference TRBV11-2 and TRBJ2-7): EAGVAQSPRYKIIEKRQSVAFWCNPISGHATLYWYQQILGQGPKLLIQFQNNGVVDDSQLPKDRFSAERLKGVDSTLKIQPAKLEDSAVYLCASSAGWTPPYEQYFGPGTRLTVT.

This rearrangement joins TRBV6-1 to TRBJ2-1; TRBD1 might be the D (5 bases). This CDR3 comprises 13 residues. V was trimmed by 8 bases and J by 6 bases, leaving 14 bases between them. Germline CDR1 MNHNS, CDR2 SASEGT. The CDR3 reads CASWVLRGNEQFF. The CDR3 DNA follows: TGTGCCAGCTGGGTCCTAAGGGGCAATGAGCAGTTCTTC.

V usage is TRBV5-4 and J usage is TRBJ1-4, with TRBD1 identical over 8 bases. V was pared by 0 bases and J by 5 bases, with 0 bases of the junction left unmatched. The germline gives CDR1 SGHNT, CDR2 YYREEE (reference sequence). The CDR3 has 14 residues. The CDR3 reads CASSLGDRNEKLFF. The CDR3 region has the DNA TGTGCCAGCAGCTTGGGGGACAGGAATGAAAAACTGTTTTTT.

The rearrangement joins TRBV5-1 to TRBJ1-2; 8 nucleotides align to TRBD1. This CDR3 has 14 residues. The J segment lost 6 bases and the V segment lost 4 bases, leaving 8 bases of the junction unmatched. CDR1 is SGHRS, CDR2 YFSETQ, per germline. Here the CDR3 DNA reads TGCGCCAGCAGCCCCCAGACAGGGGAGGATGGCTACACCTTC. This encodes CASSPQTGEDGYTF.

The chain uses TRBV7-2 and TRBJ1-1, with 8 bases aligning to TRBD1. Per germline, CDR1 SGHTA and CDR2 FQGNSA. After removal of 5 bases from V and 6 bases from J, the junction contained 8 bases not matched to a gene. The CDR3 length is 14 residues. Written as DNA, the CDR3 is TGTGCCAGCAGCCACCCCAGGGGGCAGGCTGAAGCTTTCTTT. Protein: CASSHPRGQAEAFF. The full variable domain, its missing parts supplied by reference TRBV7-2 and TRBJ1-1, is GAGVSQSPSNKVTEKGKDVELRCDPISGHTALYWYRQSLGQGLEFLIYFQGNSAPDKSGLPSDRFSAERTGGSVSTLTIQRTQQEDSAVYLCASSHPRGQAEAFFGQGTRLTVV.